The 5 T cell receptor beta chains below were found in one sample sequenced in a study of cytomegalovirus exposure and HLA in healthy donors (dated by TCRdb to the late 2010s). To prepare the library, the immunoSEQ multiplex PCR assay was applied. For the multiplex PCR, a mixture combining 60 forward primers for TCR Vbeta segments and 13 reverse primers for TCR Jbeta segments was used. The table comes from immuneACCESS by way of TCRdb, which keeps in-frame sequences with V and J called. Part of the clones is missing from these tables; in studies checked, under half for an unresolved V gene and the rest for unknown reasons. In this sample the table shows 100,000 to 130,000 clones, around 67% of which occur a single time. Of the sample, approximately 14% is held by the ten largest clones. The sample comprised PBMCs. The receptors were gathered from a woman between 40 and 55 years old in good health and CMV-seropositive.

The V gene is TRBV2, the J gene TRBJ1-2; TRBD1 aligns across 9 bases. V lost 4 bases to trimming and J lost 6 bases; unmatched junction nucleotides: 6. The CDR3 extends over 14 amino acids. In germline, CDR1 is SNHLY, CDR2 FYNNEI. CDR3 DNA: TGTGCCAGCAGTGTAGACAGGGGGGGAGATGGCTACACCTTC. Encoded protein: CASSVDRGGDGYTF.

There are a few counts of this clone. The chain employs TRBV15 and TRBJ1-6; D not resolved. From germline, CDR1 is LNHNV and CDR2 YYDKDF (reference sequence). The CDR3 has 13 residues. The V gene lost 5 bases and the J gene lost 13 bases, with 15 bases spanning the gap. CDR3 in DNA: TGTGCCACCAGCGGCACTCGCGGAGTGCCCCTCCACTTT. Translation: CATSGTRGVPLHF.

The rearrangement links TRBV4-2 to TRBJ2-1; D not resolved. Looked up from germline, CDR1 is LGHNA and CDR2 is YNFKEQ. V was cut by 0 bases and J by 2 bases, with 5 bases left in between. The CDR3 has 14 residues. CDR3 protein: CASSQDTAYNEQFF. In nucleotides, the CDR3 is TGTGCCAGCAGCCAAGATACAGCCTACAATGAGCAGTTCTTC.

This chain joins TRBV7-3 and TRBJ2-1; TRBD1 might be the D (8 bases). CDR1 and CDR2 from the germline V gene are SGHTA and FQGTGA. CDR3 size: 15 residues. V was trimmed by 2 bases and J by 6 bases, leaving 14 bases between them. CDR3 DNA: TGTGCCAGCAGCTTAGACAGGGGAGGGGGCAATGAGCAGTTCTTC. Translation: CASSLDRGGGNEQFF.

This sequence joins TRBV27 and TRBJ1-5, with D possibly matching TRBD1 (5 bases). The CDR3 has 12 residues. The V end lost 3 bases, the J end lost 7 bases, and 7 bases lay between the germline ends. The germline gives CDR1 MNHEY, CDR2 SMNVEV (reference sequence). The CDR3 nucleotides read TGTGCCAGCAGTTTTTGGGGCCAGCCCCAGCATTTT. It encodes CASSFWGQPQHF.